These 22 T cell receptor beta chains were all obtained from the same sample, sequenced in a study of shared clonotypes between healthy human individuals. Produced via immunoSEQ multiplex PCR; TCRdb's table is partial and in-frame only. Of about half a million clones in the sample, around 80% are singletons; the top ten hold roughly 12%. The sample consisted of PBMCs. The receptors come from a woman aged 40 to 50 in good health. Some clones in this sample may be carry-over from other donors' samples.

This clone was observed many times. V gene TRBV6-4 combines with J gene TRBJ2-3; 8 bases align to TRBD1. With V trimmed by 0 bases and J by 6 bases, 5 bases remained unmatched. CDR1 and CDR2 from the germline V gene are MRHNA and SNTAGT. This CDR3 spans 15 amino acids. Written as DNA, the CDR3 is TGTGCCAGCAGTGACTCGCAAGACAGGGGTGATACGCAGTATTTT. Translation: CASSDSQDRGDTQYF.

In the case of this clone: This likely reflects a read error, since a far larger clone is one base away. Other DNA sequences in the sample encode the same CDR3. The chain links TRBV6-6 to TRBJ2-6; D is undetermined. Germline V gene data show CDR1 as MNHNY and CDR2 as SVGAGI (reference sequence). The V end was cut by 0 bases, the J end by 1 base, with 1 base between. This CDR3 is 14 amino acids long. The CDR3 DNA sequence: TGTGCCAGCAGTTACTCGTCTGGGGCCAACGTCCTGACTTTC. As protein: CASSYSSGANVLTF.

Points on this clone: Other DNA sequences in this sample translate to the same CDR3. The CDR3 region is CAWSVGGNTIYF. The DNA of the CDR3 is TGTGCCTGGAGTGTAGGTGGAAACACCATATATTTT. The rearrangement uses TRBV30 and TRBJ1-3; D is unclear. V lost 0 bases and J 3 bases, leaving 3 bases between the germline ends. Germline V gene data show CDR1 as GTSNPN and CDR2 as SVGIG (reference sequence). This CDR3 contains 12 residues.

This clone showed up just a few times. The V and J genes are TRBV29-1 and TRBJ2-3; unclear D gene. This CDR3 region has 13 residues. From germline, CDR1 is SQVTM and CDR2 ANQGSEA. V gave up 4 bases and J gave up 2 bases, with 10 bases separating them. Here the CDR3 DNA reads TGCAGCGTTGTTGTACCGTCCACAGATACGCAGTATTTT. Translating gives CSVVVPSTDTQYF.

The chain recombines TRBV7-3 with TRBJ1-1; D uncertain. Between the trimmed V and J ends, which lost 0 bases and 1 base, there was a span of 9 bases. CDR1 SGHTA and CDR2 FQGTGA come from the germline V gene. The CDR3 loop spans 15 amino acids. CDR3 residues: CASSLTGPRNTEAFF. Written as DNA, the CDR3 is TGTGCCAGCAGCTTAACTGGCCCCCGGAACACTGAAGCTTTCTTT.

The chain links TRBV9 to TRBJ1-2; D possibly corresponds to TRBD1 (6 bases). The germline gives CDR1 SGDLS, CDR2 YYNGEE. The germline V and J ends were trimmed by 0 bases and 0 bases, with 6 bases remaining between them. The CDR3 has 14 amino acids. This CDR3 is CASSVAGANYGYTF. In nucleotides, the CDR3 is TGTGCCAGCAGCGTAGCAGGGGCTAACTATGGCTACACCTTC.

This clone was observed a handful of times. The chain combines TRBV23-1 with TRBJ1-1; no clear D. TRBV23-1 is flagged as an ORF with uncertain function. V was cut by 9 bases and J by 0 bases, with 2 bases left in between. The CDR3 runs to 10 residues. CDR3 in amino acids: CASLNTEAFF. In DNA, the CDR3 is TGCGCCAGTCTGAACACTGAAGCTTTCTTT.

The chain is built from TRBV30 and TRBJ2-7; 12 bases are a match to TRBD2. CDR3 length: 15 amino acids. CDR1 and CDR2 from the germline V gene are GTSNPN and SVGIG (reference sequence). The J segment lost 3 bases and the V segment lost 2 bases, leaving 5 bases of the junction unmatched. The CDR3 DNA sequence: TGTGCCTGGAGTTGGGTGACTAGCGGGAGCTACGAGCAGTACTTC. It specifies CAWSWVTSGSYEQYF.

V gene TRBV7-3 combines with J gene TRBJ2-1, with D possibly TRBD2 on 6 matching bases. V dropped 3 bases and J dropped 11 bases, with 14 bases sitting between them. CDR3 length: 13 amino acids. The V gene's germline CDR1 is SGHTA and CDR2 FQGTGA. The CDR3 loop is CASSLEPGAQQFF. As DNA, the CDR3 is TGTGCCAGCAGCTTGGAACCGGGAGCCCAGCAGTTCTTC. Based on the CDR3 plus reference TRBV7-3 and TRBJ2-1, the full variable domain is GAGVSQTPSNKVTEKGKYVELRCDPISGHTALYWYRQSLGQGPEFLIYFQGTGAADDSGLPNDRFFAVRPEGSVSTLKIQRTERGDSAVYLCASSLEPGAQQFFGPGTRLTVL.

This clone appeared once. V and J are TRBV29-1 and TRBJ2-5, with 12 bases identical to TRBD2. TRBJ2-7 matches the DNA end more closely, so the J call is doubtful. The CDR3 sequence is 15 residues long. CDR1 is SQVTM and CDR2 is ANQGSEA in the germline V gene. This CDR3 is CSVREGTSGYYEQYF. As DNA, the CDR3 is TGCAGCGTTCGGGAAGGGACTAGCGGGTACTACGAGCAGTACTTC.

J is TRBJ2-1 and V is TRBV30, with a weak D call TRBD2 (5 bases). The CDR3 extends over 16 amino acids. In germline, CDR1 is GTSNPN, CDR2 SVGIG (reference sequence). Deletions cut 0 bases from V and 9 bases from J, with 21 bases between. The CDR3 loop reads CAWSVPGFSEAGEQFF. The CDR3 region has the DNA TGTGCCTGGAGTGTACCGGGGTTTTCAGAGGCGGGTGAGCAGTTCTTC.

V usage is TRBV6-1 and J usage is TRBJ1-5; 8 bases are a match to TRBD1. The CDR3 extends over 15 amino acids. With V trimmed by 6 bases and J by 0 bases, 4 bases remained unmatched. The germline V gene has CDR1 MNHNS and CDR2 SASEGT. CDR3 bases: TGTGCCAGCAGGTGGGGACAGGATAGCAATCAGCCCCAGCATTTT. Its translation is CASRWGQDSNQPQHF.

The chain links TRBV7-9 to TRBJ2-7; the D gene is possibly TRBD2 (6 bases). The V and J ends lost 4 bases and 6 bases respectively, with 16 bases between them. CDR1 is SEHNR and CDR2 is FQNEAQ in the germline V gene (reference sequence). The CDR3 consists of 14 residues. The CDR3 coding sequence is TGTGCCAGCAGCTCCGGTGGGGGGATCGGCGAGCAGTACTTC. Amino acids: CASSSGGGIGEQYF.

This clone appeared once. CDR3 region: CASIRAFARPATPTGELFF. Written as DNA, the CDR3 is TGTGCCAGCATCCGGGCGTTTGCCAGGCCCGCTACACCCACCGGGGAGCTGTTTTTT. V is TRBV5-6 and J is TRBJ2-2, with unresolved D. V was pared by 6 bases and J by 4 bases, with 28 bases between. The CDR3 totals 19 residues. Germline V gene lookup returns CDR1 SGHDT and CDR2 YYEEEE.

The chain has TRBV4-1 and TRBJ2-3, with D unresolved. Germline V lookup: CDR1 MGHRA, CDR2 YSYEKL. V was clipped by 3 bases and J by 2 bases, with 12 bases between them. CDR3 length: 15 amino acids. Here the CDR3 reads CASSQSPALTDTQYF. The CDR3 DNA is TGCGCCAGCAGCCAGAGCCCGGCCCTCACAGATACGCAGTATTTT.

The gene calls are TRBV5-6 and TRBJ2-2, with a weak D call TRBD2 (5 bases). Trimming took off 6 bases at V and 1 base at J, with 7 bases between the two ends. From germline, CDR1 is SGHDT and CDR2 YYEEEE. There are 13 residues in the CDR3. Here the CDR3 DNA reads TGTGCCAGCAAGGACTTGAACACCGGGGAGCTGTTTTTT. The encoded protein is CASKDLNTGELFF.

This chain links TRBV9 with TRBJ2-2; TRBD1 agrees at 9 bases. V dropped 4 bases and J dropped 6; count of bases not matched to a gene: 10. The CDR3 spans 16 residues. CDR1 and CDR2 from the germline V gene are SGDLS and YYNGEE. Written as DNA, the CDR3 is TGTGCCAGCAGCATGAGACAGGGGGTGGTCCCCGGGGAGCTGTTTTTT. This sequence encodes CASSMRQGVVPGELFF. The full variable domain, rest sourced from reference TRBV9 and TRBJ2-2, is DSGVTQTPKHLITATGQRVTLRCSPRSGDLSVYWYQQSLDQGLQFLIQYYNGEERAKGNILERFSAQQFPDLHSELNLSSLELGDSALYFCASSMRQGVVPGELFFGEGSRLTVL.

With respect to this clone: The conserved phenylalanine or tryptophan normally closing the CDR3 is absent here, so this likely arose from a read error. The V gene is TRBV5-6, the J gene TRBJ2-7, with TRBD2 matching 8 bases. The CDR3 is 14 residues long. Germline CDR1 reads SGHDT; CDR2 reads YYEEEE. With V trimmed by 4 bases and J by 2 bases, 5 bases remained unmatched. CDR3 DNA sequence: TGTGCCAGCAGCCGTATAGCGGGGCCCTACGAGCAGTACTCC. Translating gives CASSRIAGPYEQYS.

V gene TRBV7-7 combines with J gene TRBJ2-5; either TRBD1 or TRBD2 may supply D (5 bases each). Germline V gene data show CDR1 as SSHAT and CDR2 as FNYEAQ (reference sequence). V was clipped by 4 bases and J by 2 bases, with 20 bases between them. The CDR3 spans 17 residues. The CDR3 nucleotides read TGTGCCAGCAGCTCCCTGGGGGTGGCAGGAGATCAAGAGACCCAGTACTTC. Its translation is CASSSLGVAGDQETQYF.

CDR3 amino acids: CASSLGRGSTEAFF. DNA for the CDR3: TGTGCCAGCAGCTTAGGCAGGGGGTCCACTGAAGCTTTCTTT. The chain has TRBV11-3 and TRBJ1-1; TRBD1 matches 7 bases. Germline lookup yields CDR1 SGHNT and CDR2 YENEEA. The CDR3 loop spans 14 amino acids. Trimming cost V 1 base and J 4 bases; bases outside gene matches: 3.

About this clone itself: This likely came from a read error, as a far larger clone is one base away. The chain links TRBV2 to TRBJ2-7, with TRBD2 matching over 12 bases. Germline V gene sequence: CDR1 SNHLY, CDR2 FYNNEI. The CDR3 runs 12 residues. The CDR3 region has the DNA TGTACCAGCGGGGGACTAGCGGGCGAGCAGTACTTC. This encodes CTSGGLAGEQYF. Combining the CDR3 with reference TRBV2 and TRBJ2-7 gives the whole variable domain EPEVTQTPSHQVTQMGQEVILRCVPISNHLYFYWYRQILGQKVEFLVSFYNNEISEKSEIFDDQFSVERPDGSNFTLKIRSTKLEDSAMYFCTSGGLAGEQYFGPGTRLTVT.

This clone was counted only a few times. This sequence joins TRBV29-1 and TRBJ2-3, with D perhaps matching TRBD2 (6 bases). Trimming removed 0 bases from V and 2 bases from J, with 18 bases in between. Germline-derived CDR1 and CDR2 are SQVTM and ANQGSEA. The CDR3 consists of 17 residues. The CDR3 loop is CSVEDQFSGVNTDTQYF. The CDR3 DNA is TGCAGCGTTGAAGATCAGTTTAGCGGAGTGAACACAGATACGCAGTATTTT.